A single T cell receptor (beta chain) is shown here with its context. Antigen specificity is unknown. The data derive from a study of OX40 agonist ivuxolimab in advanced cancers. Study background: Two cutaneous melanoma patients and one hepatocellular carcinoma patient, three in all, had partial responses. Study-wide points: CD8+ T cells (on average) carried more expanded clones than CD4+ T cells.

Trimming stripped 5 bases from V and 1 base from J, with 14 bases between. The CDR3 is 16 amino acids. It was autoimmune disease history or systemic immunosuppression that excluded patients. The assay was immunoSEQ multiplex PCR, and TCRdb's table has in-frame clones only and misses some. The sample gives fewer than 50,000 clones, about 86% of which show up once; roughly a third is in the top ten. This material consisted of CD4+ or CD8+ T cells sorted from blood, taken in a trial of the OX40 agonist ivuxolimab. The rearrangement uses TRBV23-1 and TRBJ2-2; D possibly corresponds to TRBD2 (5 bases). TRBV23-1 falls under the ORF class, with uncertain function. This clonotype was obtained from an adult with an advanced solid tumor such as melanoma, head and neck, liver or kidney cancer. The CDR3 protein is CASSEPGDQNTGELFF. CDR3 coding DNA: TGCGCCAGCAGTGAACCCGGGGATCAGAACACCGGGGAGCTGTTTTTT.